A single count supports the clone carrying this T cell receptor beta chain. Sequenced by immunoSEQ multiplex PCR; TCRdb stores in-frame clones only, minus some. The top ten clones hold less than 1.6% of a sample with 150,000 to 200,000 clones, about nine tenths of them seen once. The sample belongs to a study of control samples from healthy donors and cancer patients. The CDR3 is made up of 17 amino acids. Germline V gives CDR1 SGHVS, CDR2 FQNEAQ. Losses at the gene ends were 2 bases for V and 3 bases for J; bases not matched to a gene: 9. Sequencing was done on a sample of blood. The rearrangement joins TRBV7-8 to TRBJ2-1; 8 positions match TRBD2. The receptor's source is a woman under 40 in good health. The CDR3 sequence: CASSLSRLATNYNEQFF. The CDR3 DNA reads TGTGCCAGCAGCTTATCCCGACTAGCGACCAACTACAATGAGCAGTTCTTC. The full variable domain, rest sourced from reference TRBV7-8 and TRBJ2-1, is GAGVSQSPRYKVAKRGQDVALRCDPISGHVSLFWYQQALGQGPEFLTYFQNEAQLDKSGLPSDRFFAERPEGSVSTLKIQRTQQEDSAVYLCASSLSRLATNYNEQFFGPGTRLTVL.